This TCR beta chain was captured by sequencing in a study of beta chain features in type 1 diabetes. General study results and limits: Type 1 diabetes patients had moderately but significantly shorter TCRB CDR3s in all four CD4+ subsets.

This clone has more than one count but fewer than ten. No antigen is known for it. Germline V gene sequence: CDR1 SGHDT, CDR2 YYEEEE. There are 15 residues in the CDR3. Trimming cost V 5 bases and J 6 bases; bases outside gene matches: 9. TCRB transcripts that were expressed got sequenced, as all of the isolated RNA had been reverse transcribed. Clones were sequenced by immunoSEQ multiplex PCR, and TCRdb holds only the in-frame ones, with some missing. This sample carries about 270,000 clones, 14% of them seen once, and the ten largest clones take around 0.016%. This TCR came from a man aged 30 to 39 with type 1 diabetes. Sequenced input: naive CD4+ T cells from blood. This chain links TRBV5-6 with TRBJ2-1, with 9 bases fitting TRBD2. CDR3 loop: CASSSLAGVRNEQFF. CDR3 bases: TGTGCCAGCAGTTCACTAGCGGGTGTTCGCAATGAGCAGTTCTTC.